The sequence of this T cell receptor beta chain was determined in a study of Graves' ophthalmopathy and Graves' hyperthyroidism. Study as a whole: Upon initial diagnosis and before any treatment, peripheral blood was collected.

The study amplified TCR beta CDR3 regions using RNA transcripts. HTBI-primed RT-PCR formed the first round, and a multiplex PCR formed the second. TCRdb redid the calling of the multiplex PCR reads with MiXCR, one entry per CDR3 protein. The table records about 240,000 distinct CDR3 sequences, about 47% of them present only once. PBMCs were obtained from roughly 9.7 ml of fresh peripheral blood. CDR1 is DFQATT and CDR2 is SNEGSKA in the germline V gene (reference sequence). The CDR3 consists of 16 residues. The junction had 4 bases not matched to a gene; V was cut back by 0 bases and J by 3 bases. The sample holds a few counts of this clonotype.

Input material: peripheral blood. The TCR sequence derives from an adult man with Graves' ophthalmopathy. The chain combines TRBV20-1 with TRBJ2-6, with 8 bases that match TRBD2. DNA for the CDR3: TGCAGTGCTAGAGAAGGGACTAGTCGTGGGGCCAACGTCCTGACTTTC. It yields the protein CSAREGTSRGANVLTF.